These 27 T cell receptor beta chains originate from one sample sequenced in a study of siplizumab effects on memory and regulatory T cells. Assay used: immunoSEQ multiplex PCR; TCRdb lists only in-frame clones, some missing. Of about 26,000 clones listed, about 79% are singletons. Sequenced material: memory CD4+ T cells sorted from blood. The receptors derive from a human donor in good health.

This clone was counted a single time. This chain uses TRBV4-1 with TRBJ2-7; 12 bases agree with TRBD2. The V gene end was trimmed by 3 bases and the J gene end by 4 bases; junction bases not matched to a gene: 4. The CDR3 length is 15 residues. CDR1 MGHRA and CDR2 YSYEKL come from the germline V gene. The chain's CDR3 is CASSQITSGRYEQYF. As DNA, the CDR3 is TGCGCCAGCAGCCAGATTACTAGCGGGAGGTACGAGCAGTACTTC.

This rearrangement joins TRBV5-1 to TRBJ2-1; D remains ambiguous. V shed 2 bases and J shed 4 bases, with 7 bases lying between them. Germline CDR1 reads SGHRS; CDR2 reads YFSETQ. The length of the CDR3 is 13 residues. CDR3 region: CASSFRHYNEQFF. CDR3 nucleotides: TGCGCCAGCAGCTTTAGACATTACAATGAGCAGTTCTTC.

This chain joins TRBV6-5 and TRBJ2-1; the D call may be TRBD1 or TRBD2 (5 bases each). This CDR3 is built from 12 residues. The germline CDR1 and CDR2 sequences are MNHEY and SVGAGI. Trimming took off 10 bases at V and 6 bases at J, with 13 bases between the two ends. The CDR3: CATQRGPNEQFF. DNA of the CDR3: TGTGCCACCCAGAGGGGACCCAATGAGCAGTTCTTC.

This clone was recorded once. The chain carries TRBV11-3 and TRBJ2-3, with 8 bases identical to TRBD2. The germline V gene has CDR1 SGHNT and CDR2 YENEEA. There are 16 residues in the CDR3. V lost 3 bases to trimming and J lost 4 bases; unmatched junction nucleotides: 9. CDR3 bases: TGTGCCAGCAGCTTTCCGACGGCGGGAGGCCCAGATACGCAGTATTTT. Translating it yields CASSFPTAGGPDTQYF.

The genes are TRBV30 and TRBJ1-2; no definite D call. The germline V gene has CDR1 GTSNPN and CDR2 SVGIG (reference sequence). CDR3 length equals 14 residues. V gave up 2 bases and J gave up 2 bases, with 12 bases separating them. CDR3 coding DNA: TGTGCCTGGAGTAGACGGAGAGGCAACTATGGCTACACCTTC. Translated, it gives CAWSRRRGNYGYTF.

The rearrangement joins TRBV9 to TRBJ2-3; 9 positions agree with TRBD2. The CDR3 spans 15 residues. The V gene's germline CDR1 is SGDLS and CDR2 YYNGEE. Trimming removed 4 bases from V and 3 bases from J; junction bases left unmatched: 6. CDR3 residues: CASSPSGILTDTQYF. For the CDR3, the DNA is TGTGCCAGCAGCCCTAGCGGGATCTTGACAGATACGCAGTATTTT.

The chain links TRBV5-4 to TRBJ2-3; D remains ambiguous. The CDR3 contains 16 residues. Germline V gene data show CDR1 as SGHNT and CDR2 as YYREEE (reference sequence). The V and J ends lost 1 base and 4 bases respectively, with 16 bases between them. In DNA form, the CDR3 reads TGTGCCAGCAGCTTGACAGTGGCTAGTTCAGCAGATACGCAGTATTTT. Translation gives CASSLTVASSADTQYF. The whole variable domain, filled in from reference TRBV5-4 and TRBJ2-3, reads ETGVTQSPTHLIKTRGQQVTLRCSSQSGHNTVSWYQQALGQGPQFIFQYYREEENGRGNFPPRFSGLQFPNYSSELNVNALELDDSALYLCASSLTVASSADTQYFGPGTRLTVL.

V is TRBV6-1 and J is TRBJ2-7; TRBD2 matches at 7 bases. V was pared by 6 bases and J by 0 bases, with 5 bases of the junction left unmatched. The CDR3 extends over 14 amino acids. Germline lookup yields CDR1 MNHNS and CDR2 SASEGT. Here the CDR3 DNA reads TGTGCCAGCAGGGGGGGGACCCACTCCTACGAGCAGTACTTC. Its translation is CASRGGTHSYEQYF.

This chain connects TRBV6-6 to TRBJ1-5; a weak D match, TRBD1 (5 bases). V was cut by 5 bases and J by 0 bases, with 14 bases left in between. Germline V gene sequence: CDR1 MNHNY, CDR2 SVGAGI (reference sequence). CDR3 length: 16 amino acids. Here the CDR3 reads CASSNRDPYSNQPQHF. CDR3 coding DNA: TGTGCCAGCAGTAACCGGGACCCCTATAGCAATCAGCCCCAGCATTTT.

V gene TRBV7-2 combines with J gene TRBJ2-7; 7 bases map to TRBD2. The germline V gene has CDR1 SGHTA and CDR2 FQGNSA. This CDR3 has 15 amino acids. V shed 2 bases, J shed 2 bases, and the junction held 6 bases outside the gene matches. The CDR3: CASSLLSGPTYEQYF. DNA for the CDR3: TGTGCCAGCAGCTTACTTAGCGGGCCTACCTACGAGCAGTACTTC.

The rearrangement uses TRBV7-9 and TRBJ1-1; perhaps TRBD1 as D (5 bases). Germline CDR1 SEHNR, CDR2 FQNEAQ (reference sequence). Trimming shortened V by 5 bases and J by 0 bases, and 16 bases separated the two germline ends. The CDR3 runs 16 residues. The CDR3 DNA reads TGTGCCAGCAGCCCAGACCGGGGCTGGATGAACACTGAAGCTTTCTTT. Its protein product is CASSPDRGWMNTEAFF.

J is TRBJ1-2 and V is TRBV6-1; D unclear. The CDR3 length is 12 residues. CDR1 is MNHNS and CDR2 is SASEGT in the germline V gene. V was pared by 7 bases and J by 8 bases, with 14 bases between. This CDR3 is CASTGLRGGYTF. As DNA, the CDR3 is TGTGCCAGCACTGGACTTCGTGGGGGCTACACCTTC.

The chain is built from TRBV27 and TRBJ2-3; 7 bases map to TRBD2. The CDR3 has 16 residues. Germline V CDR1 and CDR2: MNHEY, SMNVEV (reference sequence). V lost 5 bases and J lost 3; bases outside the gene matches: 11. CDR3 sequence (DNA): TGTGCCAGCAGTCTTTCGGCGGGAGTGTGGACAGATACGCAGTATTTT. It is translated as CASSLSAGVWTDTQYF.

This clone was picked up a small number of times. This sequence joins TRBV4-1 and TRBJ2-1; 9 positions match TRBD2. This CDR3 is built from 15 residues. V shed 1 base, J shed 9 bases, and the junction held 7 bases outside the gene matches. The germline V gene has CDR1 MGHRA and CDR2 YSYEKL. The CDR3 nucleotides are TGCGCCAGCAGCCAAGGTGCGGGAGGGCGTGCTGAGCAGTTCTTC. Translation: CASSQGAGGRAEQFF.

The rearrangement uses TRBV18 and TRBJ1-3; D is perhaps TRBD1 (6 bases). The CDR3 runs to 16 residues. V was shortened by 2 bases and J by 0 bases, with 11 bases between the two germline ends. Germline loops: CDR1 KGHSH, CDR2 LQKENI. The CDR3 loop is CASSPVWTDSGNTIYF. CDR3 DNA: TGTGCCAGCTCACCAGTCTGGACAGACTCTGGAAACACCATATATTTT.

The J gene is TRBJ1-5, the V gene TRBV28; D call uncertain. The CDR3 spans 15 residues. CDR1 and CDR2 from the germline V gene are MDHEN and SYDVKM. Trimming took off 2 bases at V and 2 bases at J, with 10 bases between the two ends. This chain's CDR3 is CASSLKLGGNQPQHF. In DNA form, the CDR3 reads TGTGCCAGCAGTTTAAAGCTGGGCGGCAATCAGCCCCAGCATTTT.

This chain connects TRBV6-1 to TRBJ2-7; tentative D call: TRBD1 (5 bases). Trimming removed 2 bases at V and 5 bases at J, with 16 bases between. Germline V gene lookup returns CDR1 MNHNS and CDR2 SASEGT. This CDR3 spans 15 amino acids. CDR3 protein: CASSESAGYYHEQYF. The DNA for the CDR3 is TGTGCCAGCAGTGAAAGTGCAGGGTATTACCACGAGCAGTACTTC.

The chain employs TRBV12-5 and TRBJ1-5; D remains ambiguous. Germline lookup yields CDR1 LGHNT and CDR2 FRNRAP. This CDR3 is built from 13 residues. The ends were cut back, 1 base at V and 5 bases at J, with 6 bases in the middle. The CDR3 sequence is CASGLGSHQPQHF. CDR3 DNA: TGTGCTAGTGGTTTGGGGTCCCATCAGCCCCAGCATTTT.

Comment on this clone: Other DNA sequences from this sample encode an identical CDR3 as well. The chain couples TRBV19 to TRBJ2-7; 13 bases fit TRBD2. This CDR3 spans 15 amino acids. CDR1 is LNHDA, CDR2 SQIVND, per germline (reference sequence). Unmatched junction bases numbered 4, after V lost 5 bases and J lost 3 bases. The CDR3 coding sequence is TGTGCCAGTAGTCCCCGGACTAGCGGGAGCTACGAGCAGTACTTC. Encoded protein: CASSPRTSGSYEQYF.

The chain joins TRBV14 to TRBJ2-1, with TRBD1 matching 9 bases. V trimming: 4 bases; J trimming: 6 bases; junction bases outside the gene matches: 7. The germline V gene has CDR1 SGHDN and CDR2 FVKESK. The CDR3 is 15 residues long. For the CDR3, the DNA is TGTGCCAGCAGCCGGACCGGGACAGGGTCCAATGAGCAGTTCTTC. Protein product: CASSRTGTGSNEQFF.

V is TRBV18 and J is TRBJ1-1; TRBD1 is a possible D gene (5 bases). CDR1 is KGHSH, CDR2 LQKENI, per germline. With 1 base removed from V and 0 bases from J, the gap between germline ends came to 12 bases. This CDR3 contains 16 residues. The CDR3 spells CASSPRFPGLNTEAFF. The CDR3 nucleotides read TGTGCCAGCTCACCACGGTTTCCAGGGCTGAACACTGAAGCTTTCTTT.

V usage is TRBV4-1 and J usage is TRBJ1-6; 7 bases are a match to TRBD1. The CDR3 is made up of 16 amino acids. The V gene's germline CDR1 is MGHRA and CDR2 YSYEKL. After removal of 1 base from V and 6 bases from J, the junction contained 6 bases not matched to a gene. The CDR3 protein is CASSQVIAGGNSPLHF. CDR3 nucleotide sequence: TGCGCCAGCAGCCAAGTGATAGCAGGGGGTAATTCACCCCTCCACTTT.

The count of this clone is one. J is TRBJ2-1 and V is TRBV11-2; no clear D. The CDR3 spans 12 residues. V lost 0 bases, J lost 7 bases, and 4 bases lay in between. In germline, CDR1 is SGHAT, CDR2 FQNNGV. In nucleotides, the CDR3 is TGTGCCAGCAGCTTAGATTGGAATGAGCAGTTCTTC. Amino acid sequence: CASSLDWNEQFF.

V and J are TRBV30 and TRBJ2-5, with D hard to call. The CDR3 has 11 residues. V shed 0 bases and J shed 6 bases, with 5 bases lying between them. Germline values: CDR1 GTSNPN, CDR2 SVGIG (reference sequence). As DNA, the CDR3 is TGTGCCTGGAGTGTCATGAAGACCCAGTACTTC. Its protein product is CAWSVMKTQYF.

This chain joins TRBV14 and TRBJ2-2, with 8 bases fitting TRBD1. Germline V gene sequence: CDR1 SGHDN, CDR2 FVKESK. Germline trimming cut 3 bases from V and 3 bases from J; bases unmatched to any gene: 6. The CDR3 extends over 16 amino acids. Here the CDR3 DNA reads TGTGCCAGCAGCCATGACAGGGGAAGATACACCGGGGAGCTGTTTTTT. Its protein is CASSHDRGRYTGELFF.

The CDR3 coding sequence is TGTGCCAGCAGCTTCGGCGGGGACGGGGAGCTGTTTTTT. Translated, it gives CASSFGGDGELFF. This sequence joins TRBV5-6 and TRBJ2-2, with D possibly TRBD2 on 6 matching bases. The CDR3 sequence is 13 residues long. CDR1 is SGHDT and CDR2 is YYEEEE in the germline V gene. Trimming removed 2 bases from V and 7 bases from J, with 9 bases in between.

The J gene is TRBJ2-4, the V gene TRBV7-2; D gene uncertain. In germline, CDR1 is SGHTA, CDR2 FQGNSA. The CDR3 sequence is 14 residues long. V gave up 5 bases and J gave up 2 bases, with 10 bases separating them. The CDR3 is CASSPPAPKNIQYF. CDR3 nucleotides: TGTGCCAGCAGCCCGCCGGCGCCCAAAAACATTCAGTACTTC.